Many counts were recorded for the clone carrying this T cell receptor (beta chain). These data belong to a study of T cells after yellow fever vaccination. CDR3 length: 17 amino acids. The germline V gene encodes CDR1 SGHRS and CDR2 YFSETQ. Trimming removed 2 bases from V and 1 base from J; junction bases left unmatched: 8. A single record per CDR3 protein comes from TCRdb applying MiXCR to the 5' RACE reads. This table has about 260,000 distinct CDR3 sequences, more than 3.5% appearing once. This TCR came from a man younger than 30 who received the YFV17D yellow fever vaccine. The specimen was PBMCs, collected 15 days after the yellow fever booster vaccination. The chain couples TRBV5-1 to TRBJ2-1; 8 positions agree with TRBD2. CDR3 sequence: CASSLVAGGRSYNEQFF. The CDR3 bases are TGCGCCAGCAGCTTAGTGGCGGGGGGCCGTTCCTACAATGAGCAGTTCTTC.